This T cell receptor beta chain was profiled in a study of post-analysis software for immune sequencing data. Regarding the study as a whole: Patients used a handful of TRBV segments, including TRBV5-6, TRBV5-1 and TRBV20-1, more often than controls.

Note on this clonotype: The antigen is unknown.

The library was made from cDNA and included unique molecular identifiers. TCRdb passed the PCR reads through MiXCR, listing each CDR3 protein once. The sample lists some 890,000 distinct CDR3 sequences; approximately 53% were seen once. CDR3 length: 13 amino acids. Germline values: CDR1 GTSNPN, CDR2 SVGIG (reference sequence). V lost 1 base and J lost 7, with 11 bases in between. The specimen was blood. The chain carries TRBV30 and TRBJ2-1, with a weak D call TRBD2 (6 bases). The receptor was derived from a girl between 5 and 17 years old with multiple sclerosis. The CDR3 sequence: CAWSAGVGNEQFF. The DNA of the CDR3 is TGTGCCTGGAGTGCGGGAGTCGGGAATGAGCAGTTCTTC. Variable domain in full (rest from reference TRBV30 and TRBJ2-1): SQTIHQWPATLVQPVGSPLSLECTVEGTSNPNLYWYRQAAGRGLQLLFYSVGIGQISSEVPQNLSASRPQDRQFILSSKKLLLSDSGFYLCAWSAGVGNEQFFGPGTRLTVL.